Below are 9 T cell receptor beta chains sequenced from a single sample in a study of blood T cell repertoires in COVID-19. Measured with immunoSEQ multiplex PCR; TCRdb has only the in-frame clones, and not every one. In the table there are 150,000 to 200,000 clones, roughly 88% of which are singletons. Sequencing used peripheral blood. The receptors come from a human donor with active or convalescent COVID-19. The donor label of this sample is uncertain.

The rearrangement links TRBV15 to TRBJ1-2; the D gene is possibly TRBD1 (6 bases). CDR1 is LNHNV and CDR2 is YYDKDF in the germline V gene (reference sequence). The V end was cut by 0 bases, the J end by 4 bases, with 18 bases between. The CDR3 contains 17 residues. Here the CDR3 reads CATSRDQEAGEIYGYTF. The CDR3 region has the DNA TGTGCCACCAGCAGAGATCAGGAGGCAGGGGAGATCTATGGCTACACCTTC.

In this sample, this clone turned up a few times. The chain joins TRBV4-3 to TRBJ2-1, with D possibly matching TRBD2 (6 bases). The CDR3 covers 15 residues. Deletions cut 1 base from V and 5 bases from J, with 12 bases between. CDR1 and CDR2 (germline): LGHNA, YSLEER. CDR3: CASSQGQRANNEQFF. The CDR3 region has the DNA TGCGCCAGCAGCCAAGGACAGCGGGCGAACAATGAGCAGTTCTTC.

CDR3 in amino acids: CASSLGGTTGGVFKEQYF. CDR3 in DNA: TGCGCCAGCAGCTTGGGAGGGACGACAGGGGGCGTTTTTAAGGAGCAGTACTTC. This rearrangement joins TRBV5-1 to TRBJ2-7; 10 nucleotides align to TRBD1. With 0 bases clipped from V and 7 bases from J, the junction kept 16 bases outside the gene matches. The CDR3 runs 18 residues. Germline V gene data show CDR1 as SGHRS and CDR2 as YFSETQ.

V and J are TRBV7-9 and TRBJ2-3, with D tentatively TRBD2 (6 bases). The V end lost 5 bases, the J end lost 2 bases, and 17 bases lay between the germline ends. The CDR3 consists of 16 residues. CDR1 is SEHNR and CDR2 is FQNEAQ in the germline V gene (reference sequence). The DNA for the CDR3 is TGTGCCAGCAGCGATTCGGCGGGGTTATCCACAGATACGCAGTATTTT. Translating gives CASSDSAGLSTDTQYF.

This clone was picked up one time. This chain connects TRBV4-1 to TRBJ1-1, with 9 bases identical to TRBD1. There are 14 residues in the CDR3. The ends lost 4 bases at V and 6 bases at J; junction bases unmatched: 6. The germline V gene encodes CDR1 MGHRA and CDR2 YSYEKL. DNA for the CDR3: TGCGCCAGCAGCCTCACAGGGGGCGTATCTGAAGCTTTCTTT. This translates into CASSLTGGVSEAFF.

V gene TRBV5-4 combines with J gene TRBJ2-5; TRBD2 might be the D (6 bases). Trimming cost V 4 bases and J 9 bases, with 16 bases left between them. This CDR3 region has 13 residues. The germline gives CDR1 SGHNT, CDR2 YYREEE (reference sequence). The CDR3 region has the DNA TGTGCCAGCAGCCTGGGGGAGGCCAGGGCCCAGTACTTC. It yields the protein CASSLGEARAQYF.

The chain recombines TRBV5-6 with TRBJ1-2; TRBD1 matches at 7 bases. The J segment lost 6 bases and the V segment lost 2 bases, leaving 10 bases of the junction unmatched. The CDR3 spans 15 residues. Germline CDR1 SGHDT, CDR2 YYEEEE. The CDR3 sequence is CASSFSTGVRDGYTF. CDR3 sequence (DNA): TGTGCCAGCAGCTTTTCTACAGGGGTCCGAGATGGCTACACCTTC. The full variable domain, in which reference TRBV5-6 and TRBJ1-2 provide the parts outside the CDR3, is DAGVTQSPTHLIKTRGQQVTLRCSPKSGHDTVSWYQQALGQGPQFIFQYYEEEERQRGNFPDRFSGHQFPNYSSELNVNALLLGDSALYLCASSFSTGVRDGYTFGSGTRLTVV.

This clone was detected only a few times. The chain couples TRBV19 to TRBJ2-7; 10 bases match TRBD1. Germline V CDR1 and CDR2: LNHDA, SQIVND (reference sequence). Trimming removed 6 bases from V and 6 bases from J; junction bases left unmatched: 8. The CDR3 is made up of 14 amino acids. CDR3 region: CASRRTGGTSEQYF. Here the CDR3 DNA reads TGTGCCAGTAGGAGGACAGGGGGTACCTCCGAGCAGTACTTC. Full variable domain (outside the CDR3, taken from reference TRBV19 and TRBJ2-7): DGGITQSPKYLFRKEGQNVTLSCEQNLNHDAMYWYRQDPGQGLRLIYYSQIVNDFQKGDIAEGYSVSREKKESFPLTVTSAQKNPTAFYLCASRRTGGTSEQYFGPGTRLTVT.

CDR3 in DNA: TGTGCCATCACAGGGGGTGGGAACACCGGGGAGCTGTTTTTT. Protein product: CAITGGGNTGELFF. The V call is TRBV10-3, the J call TRBJ2-2, with 7 bases matching TRBD1. The CDR3 runs to 14 residues. CDR1 ENHRY and CDR2 SYGVKD come from the germline V gene. Losses at the gene ends were 7 bases for V and 1 base for J; bases not matched to a gene: 3.